A single sample is the source of the 2 T cell receptor beta chains below, sequenced in a study of cytomegalovirus exposure and HLA in healthy donors. Primers for the PCR totalled 60 Vbeta and 13 Jbeta. The assay was immunoSEQ multiplex PCR, and TCRdb's table has in-frame clones only and misses some. Of over 150,000 clones in the sample, around 84% are singletons; the top ten hold 1%. The specimen sequenced was PBMCs. The receptors originated from a boy younger than 10 in good health and CMV-seronegative.

V usage is TRBV2 and J usage is TRBJ1-1; TRBD1 agrees at 9 bases. Germline lookup yields CDR1 SNHLY and CDR2 FYNNEI. This CDR3 comprises 12 residues. The V and J ends lost 5 bases and 7 bases, in that order; junction bases with no gene match: 2. DNA for the CDR3: TGTGCCAGCAGTTGGGACAGGGATGAAGCTTTCTTT. Translated: CASSWDRDEAFF.

The table lists this clone with a count of one. This chain connects TRBV19 to TRBJ2-1; 9 bases fit TRBD2. Trimming took 4 bases from V and 15 from J; bases not matched to a gene: 10. Germline lookup yields CDR1 LNHDA and CDR2 SQIVND (reference sequence). This CDR3 comprises 13 residues. The CDR3 nucleotides read TGTGCCAGTAGTAGCGGACTAGCGCCTACAAGGTTCTTC. Residues: CASSSGLAPTRFF.